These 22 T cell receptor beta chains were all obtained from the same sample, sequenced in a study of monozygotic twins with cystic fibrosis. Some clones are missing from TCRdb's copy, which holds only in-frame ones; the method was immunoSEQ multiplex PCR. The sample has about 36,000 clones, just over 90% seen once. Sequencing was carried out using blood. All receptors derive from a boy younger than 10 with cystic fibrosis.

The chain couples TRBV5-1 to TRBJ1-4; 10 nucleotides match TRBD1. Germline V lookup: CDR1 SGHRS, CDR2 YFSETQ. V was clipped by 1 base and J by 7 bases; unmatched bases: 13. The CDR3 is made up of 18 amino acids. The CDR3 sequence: CASSLWWVRDRGSEKLFF. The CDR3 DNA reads TGCGCCAGCAGCTTGTGGTGGGTCAGGGACAGGGGAAGTGAAAAACTGTTTTTT.

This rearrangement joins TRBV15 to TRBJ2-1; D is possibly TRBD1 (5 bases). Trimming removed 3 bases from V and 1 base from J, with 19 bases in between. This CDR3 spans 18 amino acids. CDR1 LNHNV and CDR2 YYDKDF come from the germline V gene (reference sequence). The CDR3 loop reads CATSSDAAGLRSYNEQFF. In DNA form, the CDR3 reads TGTGCCACCAGCAGCGACGCGGCAGGGCTCCGGTCCTACAATGAGCAGTTCTTC.

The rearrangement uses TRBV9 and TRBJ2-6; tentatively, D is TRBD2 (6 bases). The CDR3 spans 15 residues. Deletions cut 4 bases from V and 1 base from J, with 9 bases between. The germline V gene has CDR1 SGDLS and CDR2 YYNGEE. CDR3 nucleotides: TGTGCCAGCAGCCCCGGGGGTTCTGGGGCCAACGTCCTGACTTTC. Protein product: CASSPGGSGANVLTF.

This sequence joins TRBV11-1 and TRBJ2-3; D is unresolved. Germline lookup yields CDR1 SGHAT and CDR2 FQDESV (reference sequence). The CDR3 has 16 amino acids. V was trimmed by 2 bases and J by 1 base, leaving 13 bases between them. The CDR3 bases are TGTGCCAGCAGCTTACTGGCGGCCCTGGGCACAGATACGCAGTATTTT. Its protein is CASSLLAALGTDTQYF.

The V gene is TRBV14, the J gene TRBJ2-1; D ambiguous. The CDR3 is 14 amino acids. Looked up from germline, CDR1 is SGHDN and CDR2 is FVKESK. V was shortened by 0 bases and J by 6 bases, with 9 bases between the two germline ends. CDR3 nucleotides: TGTGCCAGCAGCCAAGAGGCCTTTATCAATGAGCAGTTCTTC. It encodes CASSQEAFINEQFF.

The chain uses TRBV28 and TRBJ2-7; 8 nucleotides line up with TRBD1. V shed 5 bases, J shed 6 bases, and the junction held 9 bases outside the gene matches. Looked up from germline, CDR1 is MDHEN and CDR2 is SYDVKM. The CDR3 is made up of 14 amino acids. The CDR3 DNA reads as TGTGCCAGCAGTCCCCAGGGGGCATATGGCGAGCAGTACTTC. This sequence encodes CASSPQGAYGEQYF.

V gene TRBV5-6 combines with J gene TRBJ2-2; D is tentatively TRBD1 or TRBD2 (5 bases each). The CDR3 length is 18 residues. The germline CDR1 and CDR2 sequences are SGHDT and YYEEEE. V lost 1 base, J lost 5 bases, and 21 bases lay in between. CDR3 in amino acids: CASSLWQGSTRRTGELFF. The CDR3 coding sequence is TGTGCCAGCAGCTTGTGGCAGGGCTCGACCCGGAGGACCGGGGAGCTGTTTTTT.

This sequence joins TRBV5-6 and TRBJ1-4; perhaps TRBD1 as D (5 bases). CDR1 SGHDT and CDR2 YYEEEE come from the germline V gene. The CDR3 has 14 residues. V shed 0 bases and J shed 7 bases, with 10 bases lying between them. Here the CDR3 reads CASSLEGVGEKLFF. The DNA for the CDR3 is TGTGCCAGCAGCTTGGAAGGGGTTGGTGAAAAACTGTTTTTT.

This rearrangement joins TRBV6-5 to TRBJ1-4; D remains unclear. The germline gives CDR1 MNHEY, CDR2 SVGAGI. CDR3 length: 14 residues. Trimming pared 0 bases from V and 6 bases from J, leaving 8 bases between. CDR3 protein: CASSYSKGDEKLFF. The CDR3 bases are TGTGCCAGCAGTTACTCGAAGGGAGATGAAAAACTGTTTTTT.

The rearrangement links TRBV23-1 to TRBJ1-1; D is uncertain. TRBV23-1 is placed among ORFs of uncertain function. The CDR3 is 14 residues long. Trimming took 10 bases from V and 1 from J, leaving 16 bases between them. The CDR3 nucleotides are TGCGCCATAGGGCCACAACGGACGAACACTGAAGCTTTCTTT. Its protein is CAIGPQRTNTEAFF.

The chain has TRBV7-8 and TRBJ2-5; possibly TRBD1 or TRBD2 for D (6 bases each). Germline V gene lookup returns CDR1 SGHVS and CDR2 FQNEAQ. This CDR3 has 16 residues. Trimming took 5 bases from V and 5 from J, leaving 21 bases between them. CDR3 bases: TGTGCCAGCAGCCCAGGGGAGGCCCTTTCAACGGAGACCCAGTACTTC. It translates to CASSPGEALSTETQYF.

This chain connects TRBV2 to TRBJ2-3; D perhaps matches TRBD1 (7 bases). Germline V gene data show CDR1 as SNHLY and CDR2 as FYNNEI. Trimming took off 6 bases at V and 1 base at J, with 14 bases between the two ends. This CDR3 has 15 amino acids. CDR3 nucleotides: TGTGCCAGCAGGCGGGACAGTCTGCGCACAGATACGCAGTATTTT. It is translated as CASRRDSLRTDTQYF.

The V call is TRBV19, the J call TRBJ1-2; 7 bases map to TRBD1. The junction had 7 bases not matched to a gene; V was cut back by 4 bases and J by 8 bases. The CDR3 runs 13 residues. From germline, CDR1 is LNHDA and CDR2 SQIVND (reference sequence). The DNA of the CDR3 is TGTGCCAGTAGTACCCTCAGGGGGGACGGCTACACCTTC. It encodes CASSTLRGDGYTF.

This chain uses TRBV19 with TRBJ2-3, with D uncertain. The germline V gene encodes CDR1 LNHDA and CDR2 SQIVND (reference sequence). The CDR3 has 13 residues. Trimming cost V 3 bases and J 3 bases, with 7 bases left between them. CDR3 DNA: TGTGCCAGTAGTATGGCACGGACAGATACGCAGTATTTT. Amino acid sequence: CASSMARTDTQYF.

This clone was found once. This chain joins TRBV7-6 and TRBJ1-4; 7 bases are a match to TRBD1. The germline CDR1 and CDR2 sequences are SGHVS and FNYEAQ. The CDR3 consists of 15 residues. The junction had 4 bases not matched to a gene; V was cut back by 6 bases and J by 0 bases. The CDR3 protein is CASSLTGATNEKLFF. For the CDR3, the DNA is TGTGCCAGCAGTCTTACAGGGGCAACTAATGAAAAACTGTTTTTT.

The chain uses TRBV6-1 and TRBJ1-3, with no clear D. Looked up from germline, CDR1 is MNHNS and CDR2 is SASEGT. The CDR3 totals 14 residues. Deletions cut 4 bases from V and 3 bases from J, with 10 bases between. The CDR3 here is CASSGGWDGNTIYF. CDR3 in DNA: TGTGCCAGCAGTGGCGGTTGGGATGGAAACACCATATATTTT.

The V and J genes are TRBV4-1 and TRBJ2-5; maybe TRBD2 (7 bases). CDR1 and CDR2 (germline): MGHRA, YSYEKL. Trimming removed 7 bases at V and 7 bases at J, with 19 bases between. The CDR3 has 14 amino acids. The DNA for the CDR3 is TGCGCCAGCATGTCGGGGGGCGTCCGGGGGACCCAGTACTTC. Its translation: CASMSGGVRGTQYF.

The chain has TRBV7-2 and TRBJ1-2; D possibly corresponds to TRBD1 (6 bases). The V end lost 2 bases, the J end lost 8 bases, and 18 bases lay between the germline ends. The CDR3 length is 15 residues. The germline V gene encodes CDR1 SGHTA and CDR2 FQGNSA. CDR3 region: CASSLWDTGGHGYTF. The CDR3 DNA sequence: TGTGCCAGCAGCTTATGGGACACGGGGGGGCACGGCTACACCTTC.

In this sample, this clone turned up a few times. The CDR3 reads CASSFGLGQPQHF. For the CDR3, the DNA is TGTGCCAGCAGCTTTGGGTTGGGGCAGCCCCAGCATTTT. This rearrangement joins TRBV7-9 to TRBJ1-5; the D is unclear. The CDR3 totals 13 residues. The germline gives CDR1 SEHNR, CDR2 FQNEAQ (reference sequence). V was shortened by 3 bases and J by 7 bases, with 10 bases between the two germline ends.

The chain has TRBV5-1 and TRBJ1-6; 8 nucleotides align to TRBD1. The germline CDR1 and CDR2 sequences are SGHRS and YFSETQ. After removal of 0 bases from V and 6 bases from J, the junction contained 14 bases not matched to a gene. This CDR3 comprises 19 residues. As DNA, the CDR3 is TGCGCCAGCAGCTTGGTGACAGGGGTAGGTTCTGCCGCTAATTCACCCCTCCACTTT. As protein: CASSLVTGVGSAANSPLHF.

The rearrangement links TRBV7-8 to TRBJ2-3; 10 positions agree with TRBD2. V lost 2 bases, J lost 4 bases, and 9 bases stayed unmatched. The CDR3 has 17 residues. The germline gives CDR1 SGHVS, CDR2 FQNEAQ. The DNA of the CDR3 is TGTGCCAGCAGCTTATCTAGCCTAGCGGGGGTGGCAGATACGCAGTATTTT. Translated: CASSLSSLAGVADTQYF.

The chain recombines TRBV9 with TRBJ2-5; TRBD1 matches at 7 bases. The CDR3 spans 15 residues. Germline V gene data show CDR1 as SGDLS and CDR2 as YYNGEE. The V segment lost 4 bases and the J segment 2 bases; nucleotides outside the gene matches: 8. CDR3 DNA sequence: TGTGCCAGCAGCCCTCCTCGGGACAGACAAGAGACCCAGTACTTC. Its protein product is CASSPPRDRQETQYF. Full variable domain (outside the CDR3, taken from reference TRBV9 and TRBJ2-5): DSGVTQTPKHLITATGQRVTLRCSPRSGDLSVYWYQQSLDQGLQFLIQYYNGEERAKGNILERFSAQQFPDLHSELNLSSLELGDSALYFCASSPPRDRQETQYFGPGTRLLVL.